Here is one TCR beta chain with its context. With random hexamers, reverse transcription was performed on about 0.5 to 1 ug of RNA. The method of amplification for TCR beta CDR3 was immunoSEQ multiplex PCR, covering 54 Vbeta and 13 Jbeta. A single record per CDR3 protein comes from TCRdb applying MiXCR to the immunoSEQ multiplex PCR reads. The sample lists fewer than 150,000 distinct CDR3 sequences, 85% to 95% occurring once. The entry originates in a study of CD8 T cells in Susac syndrome. CDR1 and CDR2 from the germline V gene are MNHEY and SVGAGI. The CDR3 contains 18 residues. V lost 2 bases, J lost 7 bases, and 9 bases stayed unmatched.

The sequence came from a human donor with multiple sclerosis. This chain links TRBV6-5 with TRBJ2-1; TRBD2 agrees at 15 bases. What was sequenced was CD4+ T cells from PBMCs. This chain's CDR3 is CASSYSGWTSGGANEQFF. CDR3 DNA sequence: TGTGCCAGCAGTTACAGTGGATGGACTAGCGGGGGGGCGAATGAGCAGTTCTTC.